This passage covers 9 T cell receptor beta chains from one sample sequenced in a study of blood T cell repertoires in COVID-19. Profiled with immunoSEQ multiplex PCR; TCRdb holds only in-frame clones, not every one. The data show around 68,000 clones, about nine tenths seen once. The sample taken for sequencing was peripheral blood. The receptors were sampled from a human donor in a cohort sampled during active COVID-19.

The CDR3 region is CASSIGRRTGELFF. The CDR3 DNA reads TGTGCCAGTAGTATAGGGCGCAGGACCGGGGAGCTGTTTTTT. The chain employs TRBV19 and TRBJ2-2, with no clear D. Looked up from germline, CDR1 is LNHDA and CDR2 is SQIVND (reference sequence). The CDR3 is 14 amino acids. V was trimmed by 1 base and J by 5 bases, leaving 8 bases between them.

The chain joins TRBV14 to TRBJ2-5, with TRBD1 as a possible D gene (5 bases). Germline V lookup: CDR1 SGHDN, CDR2 FVKESK. Trimming pared 1 base from V and 7 bases from J, leaving 16 bases between. This CDR3 contains 15 residues. In nucleotides, the CDR3 is TGTGCCAGCAGCCAAGTGGGGCGGACCATAGGGACCCAGTACTTC. It translates to CASSQVGRTIGTQYF. Complete variable domain (other parts from reference TRBV14 and TRBJ2-5): EAGVTQFPSHSVIEKGQTVTLRCDPISGHDNLYWYRRVMGKEIKFLLHFVKESKQDESGMPNNRFLAERTGGTYSTLKVQPAELEDSGVYFCASSQVGRTIGTQYFGPGTRLLVL.

This chain uses TRBV28 with TRBJ2-5; tentative D call: TRBD1 (5 bases). The CDR3 has 15 amino acids. Germline values: CDR1 MDHEN, CDR2 SYDVKM. The ends were cut back, 1 base at V and 5 bases at J, with 14 bases in the middle. The DNA of the CDR3 is TGTGCCAGCAGTTTATACAGGAGTGAGGTTGAGACCCAGTACTTC. This encodes CASSLYRSEVETQYF.

V and J are TRBV25-1 and TRBJ2-1, with 7 bases matching TRBD2. This CDR3 is 16 amino acids long. J gave up 0 bases and V 3 bases, and 5 bases lay outside the gene matches. Germline loops: CDR1 MGHDK, CDR2 SYGVNS. CDR3 DNA sequence: TGTGCCAGCAGTGACCCAGCGGGAAGCTCCTACAATGAGCAGTTCTTC. Its translation: CASSDPAGSSYNEQFF.

The V call is TRBV6-2 or TRBV6-3, the J call TRBJ2-7; D unresolved. This CDR3 has 12 amino acids. V was cut by 4 bases and J by 2 bases, with 6 bases left in between. Germline V gene lookup returns CDR1 MNHEY and CDR2 SVGEGT. The CDR3 spells CASSLSAYEQYF. CDR3 nucleotides: TGTGCCAGCAGTTTATCAGCCTACGAGCAGTACTTC.

A single count supports this clone. The chain is built from TRBV4-1 and TRBJ1-4; TRBD1 agrees at 8 bases. The CDR3 is 19 residues long. CDR1 is MGHRA and CDR2 is YSYEKL in the germline V gene. J gave up 8 bases and V 3 bases, and 20 bases lay outside the gene matches. The CDR3 sequence: CASSQTIGLTGVGREKLFF. The CDR3 nucleotides read TGCGCCAGCAGCCAGACAATAGGTCTGACAGGGGTCGGGAGGGAAAAACTGTTTTTT.

The chain joins TRBV7-2 to TRBJ1-5, with D possibly TRBD1 on 5 matching bases. The CDR3 contains 16 residues. V was shortened by 0 bases and J by 1 base, with 10 bases between the two germline ends. CDR1 SGHTA and CDR2 FQGNSA come from the germline V gene. The CDR3: CASSLAMSGSNQPQHF. The CDR3 DNA follows: TGTGCCAGCAGCTTAGCTATGTCAGGGAGCAATCAGCCCCAGCATTTT.

The rearrangement links TRBV6-4 to TRBJ1-1; 7 nucleotides align to TRBD1. This CDR3 is 12 amino acids long. V gave up 7 bases and J gave up 5 bases; unmatched junction bases: 4. The germline gives CDR1 MRHNA, CDR2 SNTAGT. The CDR3: CASIGTATEAFF. For the CDR3, the DNA is TGTGCCAGCATCGGGACAGCAACTGAAGCTTTCTTT.

V gene TRBV18 combines with J gene TRBJ2-3, with a weak D call TRBD1 (6 bases). V lost 3 bases to trimming and J lost 0 bases, with 10 bases between them. Germline lookup yields CDR1 KGHSH and CDR2 LQKENI. The CDR3 contains 15 residues. DNA for the CDR3: TGTGCCAGCTCACCCCCCAGGGGTAGCACAGATACGCAGTATTTT. Translation: CASSPPRGSTDTQYF. The variable domain in full, with the rest retrieved from reference TRBV18 and TRBJ2-3, is NAGVMQNPRHLVRRRGQEARLRCSPMKGHSHVYWYRQLPEEGLKFMVYLQKENIIDESGMPKERFSAEFPKEGPSILRIQQVVRGDSAAYFCASSPPRGSTDTQYFGPGTRLTVL.